This TCR beta chain was captured by sequencing in a study of blood T cell repertoires in COVID-19. Turning to the study itself: Whether acute or convalescent, the COVID-19 samples came from the United States, Italy and Spain. Sources were T cells, B-cell-depleted T cells, or PBMCs; the material itself was cDNA or gDNA.

Participants' reported clinical history set cohort assignment. This CDR3 comprises 14 residues. The germline V and J ends were trimmed by 0 bases and 4 bases, with 9 bases remaining between them. Per the germline V gene, CDR1 is MGHRA and CDR2 is YSYEKL. The authors' processing: Cell counts per sample came from amplifying reference gene primers. The repertoire was sequenced with immunoSEQ multiplex PCR; TCRdb's copy has only in-frame clones and lacks some. V and J calls and clone size are given by that table; D and trimming were obtained from the DNA. This sample has 200,000 to 250,000 clones; about 90% occur once, and the top ten carry roughly 6%.

The V call is TRBV4-1, the J call TRBJ1-2; D unclear. The source material was PBMCs or T cells enriched from blood (not recorded which). This clonotype originated in a woman aged 25 to 39 with acute COVID-19. CDR3 nucleotide sequence: TGCGCCAGCAGCCAAGATAGGTCGGGCTATGGCTACACCTTC. Its translation: CASSQDRSGYGYTF.